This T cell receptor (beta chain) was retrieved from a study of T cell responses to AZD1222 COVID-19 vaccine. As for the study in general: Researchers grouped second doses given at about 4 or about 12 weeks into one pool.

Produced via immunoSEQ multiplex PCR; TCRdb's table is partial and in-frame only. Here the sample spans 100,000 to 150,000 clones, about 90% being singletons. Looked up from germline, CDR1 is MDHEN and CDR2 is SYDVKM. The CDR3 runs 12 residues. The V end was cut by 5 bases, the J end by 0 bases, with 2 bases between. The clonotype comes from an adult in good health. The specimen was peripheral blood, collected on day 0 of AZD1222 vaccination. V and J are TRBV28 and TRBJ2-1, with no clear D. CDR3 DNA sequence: TGTGCCAGCAGTCGCTCCTACAATGAGCAGTTCTTC. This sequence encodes CASSRSYNEQFF.